One and the same sample provided the 25 T cell receptor beta chains below, sequenced in a study of blood T cell repertoires in COVID-19. Data came from immunoSEQ multiplex PCR; TCRdb stores just in-frame clones and leaves some out. The sample has 120,000 or so clones, 60% to 80% seen once. Sequenced material: peripheral blood. The receptors originated from a man aged 55 to 70 with acute or convalescent COVID-19.

The gene calls are TRBV6-5 and TRBJ1-2; 7 positions agree with TRBD1. Losses at the gene ends were 7 bases for V and 8 bases for J; bases not matched to a gene: 16. The CDR3 length is 15 residues. Germline V gene lookup returns CDR1 MNHEY and CDR2 SVGAGI. DNA of the CDR3: TGTGCCAGCAATACGCAGGACAGGAGCAAGGGGGGCTACACCTTC. Translation: CASNTQDRSKGGYTF.

This clone has just one count. The V call is TRBV24-1, the J call TRBJ2-1; D is ambiguous. Germline CDR1 reads KGHDR; CDR2 reads SFDVKD. The CDR3 is 13 amino acids. Deletions cut 1 base from V and 6 bases from J, with 6 bases between. The CDR3 DNA follows: TGTGCCACCAGTGATTTAGGCGGCAATGAGCAGTTCTTC. Translating gives CATSDLGGNEQFF.

The V call is TRBV19, the J call TRBJ2-7, with 13 bases that match TRBD2. The CDR3 contains 18 residues. CDR1 and CDR2 (germline): LNHDA, SQIVND (reference sequence). V was clipped by 4 bases and J by 5 bases; unmatched bases: 14. The CDR3 loop is CASSTGTPGLAGNHEQYF. CDR3 in DNA: TGTGCCAGTAGTACCGGGACTCCGGGACTAGCGGGAAACCACGAGCAGTACTTC.

This chain connects TRBV12-3 or TRBV12-4 to TRBJ1-2; 8 bases match TRBD1. V dropped 3 bases and J dropped 7; count of bases not matched to a gene: 4. The CDR3 sequence is 13 residues long. The CDR3 DNA is TGTGCCAGCAGTTTTTTTACAGGGGGTGGCTACACCTTC. Amino acid sequence: CASSFFTGGGYTF.

The chain has TRBV5-1 and TRBJ1-2; 7 nucleotides align to TRBD1. The length of the CDR3 is 15 residues. V shed 4 bases, J shed 0 bases, and the junction held 6 bases outside the gene matches. Per germline, CDR1 SGHRS and CDR2 YFSETQ. CDR3 residues: CASSPGQTTNYGYTF. The CDR3 DNA reads as TGCGCCAGCAGCCCGGGACAGACTACTAACTATGGCTACACCTTC.

In DNA form, the CDR3 reads TGTGCCAGCAGCACATCCGGGACTAGCGGGAGTAGGGAGCAGTTCTTC. The encoded protein is CASSTSGTSGSREQFF. The chain has TRBV7-3 and TRBJ2-1; 14 bases are a match to TRBD2. The CDR3 runs to 16 residues. Trimming cost V 5 bases and J 10 bases; bases outside gene matches: 10. Looked up from germline, CDR1 is SGHTA and CDR2 is FQGTGA.

The genes are TRBV6-5 and TRBJ1-5, with D perhaps TRBD1 (6 bases). This CDR3 spans 13 amino acids. Germline-derived CDR1 and CDR2 are MNHEY and SVGAGI. The V gene lost 7 bases and the J gene lost 3 bases, with 10 bases spanning the gap. The CDR3 DNA follows: TGTGCCAGCATCCAGGGGTTCAATCAGCCCCAGCATTTT. Translating it yields CASIQGFNQPQHF.

In this sample, this clone turned up once. The V and J genes are TRBV28 and TRBJ2-7; D remains unclear. Germline V lookup: CDR1 MDHEN, CDR2 SYDVKM. V was shortened by 4 bases and J by 6 bases, with 7 bases between the two germline ends. The CDR3 has 11 residues. In DNA, the CDR3 is TGTGCCAGCAGTTCTCGCGGCGAGCAGTACTTC. Translated: CASSSRGEQYF. Combining the CDR3 with reference TRBV28 and TRBJ2-7 gives the whole variable domain DVKVTQSSRYLVKRTGEKVFLECVQDMDHENMFWYRQDPGLGLRLIYFSYDVKMKEKGDIPEGYSVSREKKERFSLILESASTNQTSMYLCASSSRGEQYFGPGTRLTVT.

The J gene is TRBJ1-5, the V gene TRBV6-5, with 7 bases matching TRBD1. V shed 6 bases and J 0 bases; nucleotides not matched to a gene: 2. In germline, CDR1 is MNHEY, CDR2 SVGAGI. The CDR3 contains 14 residues. CDR3 residues: CASRRDSSNQPQHF. DNA of the CDR3: TGTGCCAGCAGGAGGGACAGTAGCAATCAGCCCCAGCATTTT.

This chain links TRBV30 with TRBJ1-3, with D maybe TRBD1 (5 bases). Germline V gene lookup returns CDR1 GTSNPN and CDR2 SVGIG (reference sequence). This CDR3 contains 15 residues. Deletions cut 0 bases from V and 3 bases from J, with 12 bases between. Written as DNA, the CDR3 is TGTGCCTGGAGTGTACGCGGGGCTGATGGAAACACCATATATTTT. Protein: CAWSVRGADGNTIYF.

This chain joins TRBV5-6 and TRBJ2-1, with 8 bases fitting TRBD1. The CDR3 spans 14 residues. With 4 bases clipped from V and 6 bases from J, the junction kept 6 bases outside the gene matches. The germline V gene has CDR1 SGHDT and CDR2 YYEEEE. CDR3 nucleotide sequence: TGTGCCAGCAGCCTAATGGACAGGGTCAATGAGCAGTTCTTC. This encodes CASSLMDRVNEQFF.

The chain combines TRBV19 with TRBJ1-1; TRBD1 might be the D (5 bases). There are 14 residues in the CDR3. Trimming pared 2 bases from V and 1 base from J, leaving 8 bases between. Germline V gives CDR1 LNHDA, CDR2 SQIVND (reference sequence). CDR3 nucleotide sequence: TGTGCCAGTAGTATAAACAGGCCGAACACTGAAGCTTTCTTT. This codes for CASSINRPNTEAFF.

The chain couples TRBV6-1 to TRBJ2-1; perhaps TRBD1 as D (6 bases). Germline V gene data show CDR1 as MNHNS and CDR2 as SASEGT. This CDR3 region has 14 residues. The germline V and J ends were trimmed by 2 bases and 9 bases, with 14 bases remaining between them. CDR3 region: CASSELPKTGEQFF. In nucleotides, the CDR3 is TGTGCCAGCAGTGAACTCCCTAAGACAGGTGAGCAGTTCTTC.

The chain has TRBV6-5 and TRBJ1-6; 8 positions match TRBD1. Germline loops: CDR1 MNHEY, CDR2 SVGAGI. The CDR3 has 14 residues. The V and J ends lost 6 bases and 11 bases, in that order; junction bases with no gene match: 9. The CDR3 here is CASRPDRGPAPLHF. In DNA form, the CDR3 reads TGTGCCAGCAGACCCGACAGGGGCCCGGCACCCCTCCACTTT.

This chain joins TRBV2 and TRBJ1-5; D is perhaps TRBD1 (6 bases). Germline V CDR1 and CDR2: SNHLY, FYNNEI. This CDR3 has 15 amino acids. Trimming shortened V by 9 bases and J by 0 bases, and 15 bases separated the two germline ends. In nucleotides, the CDR3 is TGTGCCAGTCAGATCAGGGGATTTAGCAATCAGCCCCAGCATTTT. Translating gives CASQIRGFSNQPQHF.

This chain connects TRBV7-9 to TRBJ1-4; D is perhaps TRBD1 (5 bases). Germline CDR1 reads SEHNR; CDR2 reads FQNEAQ (reference sequence). This CDR3 comprises 19 residues. V lost 3 bases to trimming and J lost 8 bases, with 28 bases between them. Written as DNA, the CDR3 is TGTGCCAGCAGCTTCGATAAGACAGCGACTTACAGGATTAGGGAAAAACTGTTTTTT. Translation: CASSFDKTATYRIREKLFF.

This chain uses TRBV18 with TRBJ2-6; 10 bases match TRBD1. Per the germline V gene, CDR1 is KGHSH and CDR2 is LQKENI. V gave up 1 base and J gave up 1 base; unmatched junction bases: 4. This CDR3 is 18 amino acids long. The CDR3 bases are TGTGCCAGCTCACCACGGGGACAGGGGAATTCTGGGGCCAACGTCCTGACTTTC. Translated: CASSPRGQGNSGANVLTF.

In its sample, this clone was seen a few times. J is TRBJ2-7 and V is TRBV11-2, with 11 nucleotides matching TRBD1. Per the germline V gene, CDR1 is SGHAT and CDR2 is FQNNGV. The junction had 4 bases not matched to a gene; V was cut back by 4 bases and J by 2 bases. This CDR3 comprises 15 residues. Here the CDR3 DNA reads TGTGCCAGCAGCTCTCCGGGACAGGGGGCCTACGAGCAGTACTTC. It specifies CASSSPGQGAYEQYF.

The chain is built from TRBV24-1 and TRBJ2-3, with 10 bases lining up with TRBD2. CDR3 size: 15 residues. V was pared by 7 bases and J by 2 bases, with 5 bases of the junction left unmatched. From germline, CDR1 is KGHDR and CDR2 SFDVKD. CDR3 DNA sequence: TGTGCCACCAGCGGAGCGGGGGGGAACACAGATACGCAGTATTTT. Translation gives CATSGAGGNTDTQYF.

The rearrangement uses TRBV2 and TRBJ1-1; possible D gene TRBD1, 5 bases. Germline V lookup: CDR1 SNHLY, CDR2 FYNNEI. This CDR3 has 13 residues. V lost 3 bases and J 10 bases, leaving 15 bases between the germline ends. CDR3 sequence reads: CASSDVVGEVAFF. The DNA of the CDR3 is TGTGCCAGCAGTGACGTGGTAGGGGAGGTAGCTTTCTTT.

V usage is TRBV3-1 (or the pseudogene TRBV3-2) and J usage is TRBJ1-4; no reliable D call. This CDR3 comprises 13 residues. Deletions cut 1 base from V and 7 bases from J, with 7 bases between. From germline, CDR1 is LGHDT and CDR2 YNNKEL (reference sequence). In nucleotides, the CDR3 is TGTGCCAGCAGCCAAGTCCCGGGTGAAAAACTGTTTTTT. It specifies CASSQVPGEKLFF.

The chain combines TRBV6-1 with TRBJ1-4, with 8 bases lining up with TRBD1. Trimming cost V 3 bases and J 10 bases; bases outside gene matches: 13. The CDR3 consists of 16 residues. Germline CDR1 reads MNHNS; CDR2 reads SASEGT. The CDR3 DNA reads TGTGCCAGCAGTGACGCATCAGGGGGCGCGAGCCGAAAACTGTTTTTT. It codes for CASSDASGGASRKLFF.

The rearrangement uses TRBV5-1 and TRBJ1-2, with 8 bases matching TRBD1. CDR3 length: 14 amino acids. V dropped 0 bases and J dropped 6; count of bases not matched to a gene: 4. Germline V gene sequence: CDR1 SGHRS, CDR2 YFSETQ. The CDR3 here is CASSLDGTGNGYTF. CDR3 nucleotides: TGCGCCAGCAGCTTGGACGGGACAGGCAATGGCTACACCTTC.

The V and J genes are TRBV21-1 and TRBJ1-5; the DNA was not compared with TRBD1, the D call given in the table. TRBV21-1 is deemed a pseudogene. CDR3 length equals 16 residues. CDR3 in DNA: TGTGCCAGCAGCAACCGACAGAGAAAAGTTAATCAGCCCCAGCATTTT. It specifies CASSNRQRKVNQPQHF.

The chain carries TRBV7-9 and TRBJ2-1; TRBD2 matches at 9 bases. V shed 4 bases, J shed 6 bases, and the junction held 16 bases outside the gene matches. Germline CDR1 reads SEHNR; CDR2 reads FQNEAQ (reference sequence). The CDR3 has 18 amino acids. The CDR3 loop reads CASSSLPGLAISGNEQFF. The CDR3 DNA reads TGTGCCAGCAGCTCTCTTCCTGGACTAGCGATTTCAGGCAATGAGCAGTTCTTC.